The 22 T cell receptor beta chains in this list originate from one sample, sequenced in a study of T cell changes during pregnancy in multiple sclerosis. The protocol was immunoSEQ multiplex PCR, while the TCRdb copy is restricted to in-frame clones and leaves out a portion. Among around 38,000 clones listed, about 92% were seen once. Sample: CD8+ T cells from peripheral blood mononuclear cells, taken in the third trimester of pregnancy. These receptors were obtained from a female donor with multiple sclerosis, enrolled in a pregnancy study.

CDR3 residues: CASRGQGAYEQYF. The CDR3 coding sequence is TGTGCCAGCAGGGGACAGGGGGCTTACGAGCAGTACTTC. The chain recombines TRBV6-1 with TRBJ2-7; 12 nucleotides line up with TRBD1. The CDR3 has 13 amino acids. Germline lookup yields CDR1 MNHNS and CDR2 SASEGT. The J segment lost 4 bases and the V segment lost 6 bases, leaving 1 base of the junction unmatched.

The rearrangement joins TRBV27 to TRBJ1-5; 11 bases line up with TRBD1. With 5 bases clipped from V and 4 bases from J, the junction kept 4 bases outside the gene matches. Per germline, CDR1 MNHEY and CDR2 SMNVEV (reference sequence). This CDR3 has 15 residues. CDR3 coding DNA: TGTGCCAGCAGTGCCGGGACAGGGGGAAATCAGCCCCAGCATTTT. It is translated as CASSAGTGGNQPQHF.

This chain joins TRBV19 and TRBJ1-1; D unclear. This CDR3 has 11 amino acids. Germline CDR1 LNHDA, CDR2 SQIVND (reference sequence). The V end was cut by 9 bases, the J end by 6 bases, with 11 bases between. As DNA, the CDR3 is TGTGCCAGCGCTCAGGCCCCTGAAGCTTTCTTT. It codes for CASAQAPEAFF.

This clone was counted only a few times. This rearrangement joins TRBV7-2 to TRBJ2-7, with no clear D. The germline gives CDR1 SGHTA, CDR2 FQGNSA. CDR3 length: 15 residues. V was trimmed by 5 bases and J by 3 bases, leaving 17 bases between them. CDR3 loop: CASSQVVDSNYEQYF. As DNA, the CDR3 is TGTGCCAGCAGCCAAGTAGTCGACTCCAACTACGAGCAGTACTTC.

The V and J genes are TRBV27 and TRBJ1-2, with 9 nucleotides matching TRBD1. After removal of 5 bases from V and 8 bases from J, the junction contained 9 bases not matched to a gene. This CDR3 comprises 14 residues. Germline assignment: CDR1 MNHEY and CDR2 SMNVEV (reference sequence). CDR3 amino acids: CASSPAGTGFGYTF. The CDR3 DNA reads TGTGCCAGCAGTCCAGCCGGGACAGGGTTCGGCTACACCTTC.

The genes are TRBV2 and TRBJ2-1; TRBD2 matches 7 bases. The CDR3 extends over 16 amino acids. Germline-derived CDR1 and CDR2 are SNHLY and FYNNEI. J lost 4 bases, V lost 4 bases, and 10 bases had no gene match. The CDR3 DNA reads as TGTGCCAGCAGTGGATTACGGGGGGACGCTTACAATGAGCAGTTCTTC. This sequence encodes CASSGLRGDAYNEQFF.

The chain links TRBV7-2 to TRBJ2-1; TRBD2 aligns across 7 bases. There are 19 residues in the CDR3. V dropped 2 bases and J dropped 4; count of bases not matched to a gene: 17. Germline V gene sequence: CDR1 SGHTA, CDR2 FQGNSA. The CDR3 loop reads CASSLWSRGEGLSYNEQFF. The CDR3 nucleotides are TGTGCCAGCAGCTTATGGTCCAGAGGGGAGGGACTATCATACAATGAGCAGTTCTTC.

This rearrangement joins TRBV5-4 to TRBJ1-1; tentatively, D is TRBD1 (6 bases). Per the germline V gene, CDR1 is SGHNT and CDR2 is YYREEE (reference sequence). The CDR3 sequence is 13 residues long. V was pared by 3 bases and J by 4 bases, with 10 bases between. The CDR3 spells CASSSDRFTEAFF. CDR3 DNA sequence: TGTGCCAGCAGCTCAGACAGGTTCACTGAAGCTTTCTTT.

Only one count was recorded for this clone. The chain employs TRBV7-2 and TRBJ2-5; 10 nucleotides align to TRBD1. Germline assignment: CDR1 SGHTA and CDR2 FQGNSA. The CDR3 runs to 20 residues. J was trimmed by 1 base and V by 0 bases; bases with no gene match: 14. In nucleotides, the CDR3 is TGTGCCAGCAGCTTAGCCCCCATGGGCTGGGACAGGGGACCCCAAGAGACCCAGTACTTC. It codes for CASSLAPMGWDRGPQETQYF.

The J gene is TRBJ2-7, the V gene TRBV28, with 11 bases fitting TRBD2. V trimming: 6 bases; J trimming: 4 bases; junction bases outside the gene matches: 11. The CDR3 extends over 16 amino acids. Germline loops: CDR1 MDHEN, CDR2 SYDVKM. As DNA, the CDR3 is TGTGCCAGCAGACAGAACCCCGGGACTAGCGGATACGAGCAGTACTTC. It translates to CASRQNPGTSGYEQYF.

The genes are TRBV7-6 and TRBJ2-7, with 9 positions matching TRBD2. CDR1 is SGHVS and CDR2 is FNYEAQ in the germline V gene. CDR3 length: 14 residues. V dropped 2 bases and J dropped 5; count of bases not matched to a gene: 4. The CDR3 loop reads CASSLSGGTHEQYF. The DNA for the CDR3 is TGTGCCAGCAGCTTAAGCGGGGGGACCCACGAGCAGTACTTC. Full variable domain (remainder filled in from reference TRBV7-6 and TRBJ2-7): GAGVSQSPRYKVTKRGQDVALRCDPISGHVSLYWYRQALGQGPEFLTYFNYEAQQDKSGLPNDRFSAERPEGSISTLTIQRTEQRDSAMYRCASSLSGGTHEQYFGPGTRLTVT.

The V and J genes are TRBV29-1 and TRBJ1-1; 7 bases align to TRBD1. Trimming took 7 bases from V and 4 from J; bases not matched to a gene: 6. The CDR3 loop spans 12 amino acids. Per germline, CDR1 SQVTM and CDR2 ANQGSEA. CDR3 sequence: CSAWGDSTEAFF. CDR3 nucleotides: TGCAGCGCCTGGGGGGACAGCACTGAAGCTTTCTTT. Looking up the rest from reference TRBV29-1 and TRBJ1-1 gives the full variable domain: SAVISQKPSRDICQRGTSLTIQCQVDSQVTMMFWYRQQPGQSLTLIATANQGSEATYESGFVIDKFPISRPNLTFSTLTVSNMSPEDSSIYLCSAWGDSTEAFFGQGTRLTVV.

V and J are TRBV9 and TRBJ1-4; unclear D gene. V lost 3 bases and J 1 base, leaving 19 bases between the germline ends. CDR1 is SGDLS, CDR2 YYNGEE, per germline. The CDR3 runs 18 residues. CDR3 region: CASSAEGRLYETNEKLFF. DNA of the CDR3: TGTGCCAGCAGCGCCGAAGGCAGGTTGTATGAAACTAATGAAAAACTGTTTTTT.

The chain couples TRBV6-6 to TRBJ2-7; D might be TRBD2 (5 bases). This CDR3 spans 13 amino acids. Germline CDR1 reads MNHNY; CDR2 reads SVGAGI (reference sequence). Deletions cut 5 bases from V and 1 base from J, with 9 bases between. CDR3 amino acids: CASSAGWSYEQYF. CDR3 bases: TGTGCCAGCAGTGCGGGTTGGTCCTACGAGCAGTACTTC.

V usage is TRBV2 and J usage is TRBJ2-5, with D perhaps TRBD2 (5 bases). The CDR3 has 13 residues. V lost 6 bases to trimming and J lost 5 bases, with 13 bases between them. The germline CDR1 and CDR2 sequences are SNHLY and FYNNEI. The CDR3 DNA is TGTGCCAGCAGGGAGGAAATGGTTGAGACCCAGTACTTC. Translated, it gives CASREEMVETQYF.

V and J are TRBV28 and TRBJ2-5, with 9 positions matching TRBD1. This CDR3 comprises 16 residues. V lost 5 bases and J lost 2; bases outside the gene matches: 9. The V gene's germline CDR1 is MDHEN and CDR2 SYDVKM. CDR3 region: CASSQRPGQGQETQYF. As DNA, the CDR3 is TGTGCCAGCAGTCAACGACCGGGACAGGGACAAGAGACCCAGTACTTC.

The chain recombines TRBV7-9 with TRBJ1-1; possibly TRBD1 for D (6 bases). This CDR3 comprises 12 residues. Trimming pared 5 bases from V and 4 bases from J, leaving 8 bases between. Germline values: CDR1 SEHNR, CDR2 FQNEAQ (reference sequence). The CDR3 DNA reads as TGTGCCAGCAGCGCGGACAGCACTGAAGCTTTCTTT. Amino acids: CASSADSTEAFF.

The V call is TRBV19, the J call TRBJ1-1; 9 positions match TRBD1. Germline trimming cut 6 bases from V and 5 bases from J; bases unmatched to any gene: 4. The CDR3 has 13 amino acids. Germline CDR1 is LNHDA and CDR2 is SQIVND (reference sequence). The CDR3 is CASSQTGGTEAFF. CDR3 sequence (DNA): TGTGCCAGTAGCCAGACAGGGGGGACTGAAGCTTTCTTT.

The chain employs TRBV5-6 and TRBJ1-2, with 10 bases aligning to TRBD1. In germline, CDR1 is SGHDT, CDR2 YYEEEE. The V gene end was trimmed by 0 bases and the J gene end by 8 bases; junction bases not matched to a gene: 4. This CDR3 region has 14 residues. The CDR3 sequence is CASSLEGTGEGYTF. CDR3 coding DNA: TGTGCCAGCAGCTTGGAAGGGACAGGGGAAGGCTACACCTTC.

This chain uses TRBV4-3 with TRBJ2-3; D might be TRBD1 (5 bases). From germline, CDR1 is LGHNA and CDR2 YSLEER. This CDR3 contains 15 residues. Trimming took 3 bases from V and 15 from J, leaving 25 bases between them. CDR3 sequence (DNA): TGCGCCAGCAGCCAGACAGAGGACCCGTTAGATAATAGATATTTT. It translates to CASSQTEDPLDNRYF.

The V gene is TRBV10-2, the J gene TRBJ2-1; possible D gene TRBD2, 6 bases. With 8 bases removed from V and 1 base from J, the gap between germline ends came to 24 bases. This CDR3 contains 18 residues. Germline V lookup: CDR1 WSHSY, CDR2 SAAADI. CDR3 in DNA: TGCGCCAGCTTCGACCCTCGTAGCGGACCCTTTTCCTACAATGAGCAGTTCTTC. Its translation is CASFDPRSGPFSYNEQFF.

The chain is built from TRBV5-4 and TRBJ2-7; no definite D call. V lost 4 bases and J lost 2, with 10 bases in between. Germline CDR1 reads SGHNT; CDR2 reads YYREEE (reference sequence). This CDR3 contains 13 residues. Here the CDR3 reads CASSTVPAYEQYF. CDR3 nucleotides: TGTGCCAGCAGCACCGTCCCGGCCTACGAGCAGTACTTC.